This T cell receptor (beta chain) stems from a study of blood T cell repertoires in COVID-19. As for the study in general: Whether acute or convalescent, the COVID-19 samples came from the United States, Italy and Spain. The analysed material was cDNA or gDNA that came from T cells, B-cell-depleted T cells, or PBMCs.

This CDR3 contains 16 residues. The V end was cut by 4 bases, the J end by 0 bases, with 12 bases between. Germline assignment: CDR1 SNHLY and CDR2 FYNNEI. Under the authors' procedure: How many nucleated cells were present was estimated from reference gene primer amplification. Using immunoSEQ multiplex PCR, the repertoire was profiled, and TCRdb retains in-frame clones only, with some absent. That table gives V, J and clone size, and the DNA gave D and trimming. Here the sample spans 250,000 or so clones, 84% being singletons. Sequencing used peripheral blood. This clonotype originated in a woman aged 40 to 49 who had recovered from COVID-19. The V gene is TRBV2, the J gene TRBJ1-4, with no clear D. CDR3 sequence (DNA): TGTGCCAGCAGTGCGGGGTTCATTACAACTAATGAAAAACTGTTTTTT. This codes for CASSAGFITTNEKLFF.